A single sample is the source of the 14 T cell receptor beta chains below, sequenced in a study of T cells in tumors after PD-1 blockade. Data came from immunoSEQ multiplex PCR; TCRdb stores just in-frame clones and leaves some out. The table records about 25,000 clones, roughly 80% of them present only once. This specimen was PBMCs, taken after anti-PD-1 treatment. The receptors shown here come from a human donor with basal cell carcinoma.

This rearrangement joins TRBV5-1 to TRBJ1-1; 7 bases align to TRBD1. Germline V gene lookup returns CDR1 SGHRS and CDR2 YFSETQ. Trimming at V came to 0 bases and at J to 0 bases, leaving 8 bases not matched to a gene. The CDR3 totals 17 residues. The CDR3 coding sequence is TGCGCCAGCAGCTTGGGACAGGGACTTGTTATGAACACTGAAGCTTTCTTT. It specifies CASSLGQGLVMNTEAFF. The variable domain in full, with the rest retrieved from reference TRBV5-1 and TRBJ1-1, is KAGVTQTPRYLIKTRGQQVTLSCSPISGHRSVSWYQQTPGQGLQFLFEYFSETQRNKGNFPGRFSGRQFSNSRSEMNVSTLELGDSALYLCASSLGQGLVMNTEAFFGQGTRLTVV.

The V gene is TRBV6-5, the J gene TRBJ1-2, with D perhaps TRBD1 (6 bases). Germline CDR1 and CDR2: MNHEY and SVGAGI. The length of the CDR3 is 12 residues. Trimming pared 10 bases from V and 8 bases from J, leaving 17 bases between. The chain's CDR3 is CATGDNAGGYTF. For the CDR3, the DNA is TGTGCCACAGGGGACAATGCTGGCGGCTACACCTTC.

This CDR3 is CASSLVLGEQYF. DNA for the CDR3: TGTGCCAGCAGCTTAGTACTTGGCGAGCAGTACTTC. J is TRBJ2-7 and V is TRBV7-9; D not resolved. Germline V gene lookup returns CDR1 SEHNR and CDR2 FQNEAQ (reference sequence). There are 12 residues in the CDR3. V lost 1 base and J lost 6, with 7 bases in between.

The V call is TRBV30, the J call TRBJ1-2, with a weak D call TRBD1 (5 bases). Germline values: CDR1 GTSNPN, CDR2 SVGIG (reference sequence). The CDR3 totals 11 residues. CDR3 region: CAYTGSRGYTF. The CDR3 DNA follows: TGTGCTTATACAGGTTCGCGGGGCTACACCTTC.

The gene calls are TRBV19 and TRBJ1-2; D is undetermined. The germline CDR1 and CDR2 sequences are LNHDA and SQIVND (reference sequence). This CDR3 contains 14 residues. Trimming pared 4 bases from V and 4 bases from J, leaving 13 bases between. The CDR3 sequence is CASSNSVTSYGYTF. CDR3 nucleotide sequence: TGTGCCAGTAGTAACTCGGTCACCTCCTATGGCTACACCTTC. The full variable domain, with the rest looked up from reference TRBV19 and TRBJ1-2, is DGGITQSPKYLFRKEGQNVTLSCEQNLNHDAMYWYRQDPGQGLRLIYYSQIVNDFQKGDIAEGYSVSREKKESFPLTVTSAQKNPTAFYLCASSNSVTSYGYTFGSGTRLTVV.

The chain is built from TRBV30 and TRBJ2-1; TRBD2 agrees at 13 bases. The germline CDR1 and CDR2 sequences are GTSNPN and SVGIG (reference sequence). The CDR3 contains 15 residues. Trimming cost V 3 bases and J 4 bases; bases outside gene matches: 3. The CDR3 loop reads CAWRGTSGAYNEQFF. CDR3 in DNA: TGTGCCTGGAGGGGGACTAGCGGGGCGTACAATGAGCAGTTCTTC.

The chain couples TRBV19 to TRBJ2-5, with a weak D call TRBD1 (5 bases). CDR1 is LNHDA, CDR2 SQIVND, per germline (reference sequence). The CDR3 length is 16 residues. The V end was cut by 5 bases, the J end by 4 bases, with 20 bases between. The CDR3 DNA is TGTGCCAGTAGTTCACGGGCGGACAATATGGGAGAGACCCAGTACTTC. Amino acids: CASSSRADNMGETQYF.

The chain is built from TRBV4-1 and TRBJ2-5; 15 bases agree with TRBD2. Trimming removed 1 base from V and 5 bases from J; junction bases left unmatched: 5. Looked up from germline, CDR1 is MGHRA and CDR2 is YSYEKL. This CDR3 is built from 17 residues. For the CDR3, the DNA is TGCGCCAGCAGCCAAGGGGGACTAGCGGGGGGCCGGGAGACCCAGTACTTC. Encoded protein: CASSQGGLAGGRETQYF.

The chain carries TRBV7-9 and TRBJ1-4, with D maybe TRBD1 (6 bases). V shed 0 bases and J shed 8 bases, with 13 bases lying between them. Germline CDR1 and CDR2: SEHNR and FQNEAQ (reference sequence). The CDR3 spans 15 residues. The CDR3 DNA sequence: TGTGCCAGCAGCTTAGCTACAGGGTTGGGCGAAAAACTGTTTTTT. Its protein product is CASSLATGLGEKLFF.

This clone was seen once. The chain joins TRBV27 to TRBJ2-3; tentative D call: TRBD1 (5 bases). The CDR3 extends over 13 amino acids. Trimming removed 4 bases at V and 1 base at J, with 6 bases between. The germline gives CDR1 MNHEY, CDR2 SMNVEV (reference sequence). CDR3 in amino acids: CASSSRGTDTQYF. Here the CDR3 DNA reads TGTGCCAGCAGTTCCAGGGGCACAGATACGCAGTATTTT.

The chain couples TRBV3-1 (or the pseudogene TRBV3-2) to TRBJ1-2; no reliable D call. This CDR3 is built from 16 residues. V lost 4 bases, J lost 4 bases, and 19 bases lay in between. Germline assignment: CDR1 LGHDT and CDR2 YNNKEL (reference sequence). The CDR3 coding sequence is TGTGCCAGCAGCCGTGAGAGGGATGGGAGAGGCTATGGCTACACCTTC. Its protein product is CASSRERDGRGYGYTF.

The chain combines TRBV30 with TRBJ2-1, with 8 positions matching TRBD2. V was pared by 0 bases and J by 8 bases, with 3 bases of the junction left unmatched. CDR1 GTSNPN and CDR2 SVGIG come from the germline V gene (reference sequence). CDR3 size: 13 residues. The CDR3 is CAWSVPGGHEQFF. CDR3 nucleotides: TGTGCCTGGAGTGTGCCGGGGGGGCATGAGCAGTTCTTC.

V and J are TRBV19 and TRBJ1-6; TRBD1 matches 8 bases. CDR1 and CDR2 (germline): LNHDA, SQIVND (reference sequence). This CDR3 is built from 15 residues. The V segment lost 3 bases and the J segment 8 bases; nucleotides outside the gene matches: 6. The CDR3 is CASSIGTGSDSPLHF. The CDR3 DNA reads TGTGCCAGTAGTATCGGGACAGGCAGTGATTCACCCCTCCACTTT.

This chain uses TRBV5-1 with TRBJ1-4; no firm D call. Germline V gene lookup returns CDR1 SGHRS and CDR2 YFSETQ. The CDR3 consists of 15 residues. The V end lost 4 bases, the J end lost 5 bases, and 15 bases lay between the germline ends. The CDR3 here is CASSESRAINEKLFF. The DNA of the CDR3 is TGCGCCAGCAGCGAGTCGAGGGCTATAAATGAAAAACTGTTTTTT. Based on the CDR3 plus reference TRBV5-1 and TRBJ1-4, the full variable domain is KAGVTQTPRYLIKTRGQQVTLSCSPISGHRSVSWYQQTPGQGLQFLFEYFSETQRNKGNFPGRFSGRQFSNSRSEMNVSTLELGDSALYLCASSESRAINEKLFFGSGTQLSVL.